These 16 T cell receptor beta chains share one sample of origin, sequenced in a study of OX40 agonist ivuxolimab in advanced cancers. The data were produced by immunoSEQ multiplex PCR, yet TCRdb's version contains in-frame clones alone and is incomplete. The data show some 110,000 clones, roughly 92% seen once. The input for sequencing was CD4+ or CD8+ T cells sorted from blood, taken in a trial of the OX40 agonist ivuxolimab. The receptors here all came from an adult with an advanced solid tumor such as melanoma, head and neck, liver or kidney cancer.

This clone appeared once. The genes are TRBV11-2 and TRBJ2-4; 7 positions match TRBD1. With 2 bases clipped from V and 6 bases from J, the junction kept 10 bases outside the gene matches. This CDR3 has 16 amino acids. Germline CDR1 and CDR2: SGHAT and FQNNGV. CDR3 nucleotides: TGTGCCAGCAGCTTATTCCCAGGGGGTCTTATAAACATTCAGTACTTC. As protein: CASSLFPGGLINIQYF.

The genes are TRBV5-4 and TRBJ1-5; TRBD1 aligns across 7 bases. The CDR3 covers 16 residues. Trimming cost V 4 bases and J 7 bases; bases outside gene matches: 14. The germline gives CDR1 SGHNT, CDR2 YYREEE (reference sequence). Written as DNA, the CDR3 is TGTGCCAGCAGCCAAGATGACAGGGAGGTAAGGCAGCCCCAGCATTTT. Protein sequence: CASSQDDREVRQPQHF. Supplemented by reference TRBV5-4 and TRBJ1-5, the full variable domain reads ETGVTQSPTHLIKTRGQQVTLRCSSQSGHNTVSWYQQALGQGPQFIFQYYREEENGRGNFPPRFSGLQFPNYSSELNVNALELDDSALYLCASSQDDREVRQPQHFGDGTRLSIL.

The chain recombines TRBV5-1 with TRBJ2-2, with D tentatively TRBD2 (5 bases). Deletions cut 1 base from V and 7 bases from J, with 11 bases between. CDR1 is SGHRS, CDR2 YFSETQ, per germline. The CDR3 runs 14 residues. The CDR3 reads CASSLRGMDGELFF. CDR3 in DNA: TGCGCCAGCAGCTTGAGAGGGATGGACGGGGAGCTGTTTTTT. The entire variable domain, with the rest obtained from reference TRBV5-1 and TRBJ2-2, is as follows: KAGVTQTPRYLIKTRGQQVTLSCSPISGHRSVSWYQQTPGQGLQFLFEYFSETQRNKGNFPGRFSGRQFSNSRSEMNVSTLELGDSALYLCASSLRGMDGELFFGEGSRLTVL.

The chain has TRBV27 and TRBJ1-4, with unresolved D. The CDR3 extends over 14 amino acids. Trimming took off 7 bases at V and 4 bases at J, with 13 bases between the two ends. Per the germline V gene, CDR1 is MNHEY and CDR2 is SMNVEV (reference sequence). CDR3 nucleotide sequence: TGTGCCAGCAAGAGCAGACCCCTTAATGAAAAACTGTTTTTT. As protein: CASKSRPLNEKLFF.

The CDR3 region is CASSYDTQETQYF. CDR3 coding DNA: TGTGCCAGCAGTTATGACACACAAGAGACCCAGTACTTC. The chain uses TRBV27 and TRBJ2-5; D ambiguous. The CDR3 is 13 amino acids. In germline, CDR1 is MNHEY, CDR2 SMNVEV (reference sequence). The V gene lost 4 bases and the J gene lost 2 bases, with 8 bases spanning the gap.

The chain is built from TRBV5-6 and TRBJ2-3, with 7 bases matching TRBD2. The CDR3 contains 14 residues. Germline V gene lookup returns CDR1 SGHDT and CDR2 YYEEEE. V shed 3 bases and J 0 bases; nucleotides not matched to a gene: 1. The CDR3 sequence: CASSYSGSTDTQYF. DNA for the CDR3: TGTGCCAGCAGCTATAGCGGGAGCACAGATACGCAGTATTTT. The full variable domain, its missing parts supplied by reference TRBV5-6 and TRBJ2-3, is DAGVTQSPTHLIKTRGQQVTLRCSPKSGHDTVSWYQQALGQGPQFIFQYYEEEERQRGNFPDRFSGHQFPNYSSELNVNALLLGDSALYLCASSYSGSTDTQYFGPGTRLTVL.

This chain connects TRBV7-2 to TRBJ2-1; D may be TRBD1 (6 bases). This CDR3 contains 16 residues. The V end lost 5 bases, the J end lost 5 bases, and 19 bases lay between the germline ends. Germline lookup yields CDR1 SGHTA and CDR2 FQGNSA. DNA of the CDR3: TGTGCCAGCAGCAGCTCTGACCGGGACATCGACAATGAGCAGTTCTTC. Its protein product is CASSSSDRDIDNEQFF.

The gene calls are TRBV27 and TRBJ2-1; D could derive from TRBD1 or TRBD2 (6 bases each). The germline V and J ends were trimmed by 6 bases and 0 bases, with 21 bases remaining between them. Germline CDR1 is MNHEY and CDR2 is SMNVEV (reference sequence). The CDR3 has 18 amino acids. CDR3 nucleotide sequence: TGTGCCAGCAGCTCCTTGGGGGGCTTATCTATCTCCTACAATGAGCAGTTCTTC. This sequence encodes CASSSLGGLSISYNEQFF.

The table lists this clone with a few counts. V and J are TRBV28 and TRBJ1-2; D gene unclear. Looked up from germline, CDR1 is MDHEN and CDR2 is SYDVKM. V lost 6 bases and J lost 6, with 14 bases in between. The CDR3 length is 13 residues. This chain's CDR3 is CASRAQVEHGYTF. The CDR3 region has the DNA TGTGCCAGCAGAGCCCAGGTGGAGCATGGCTACACCTTC.

The chain uses TRBV19 and TRBJ1-4, with TRBD1 as a possible D gene (6 bases). From germline, CDR1 is LNHDA and CDR2 SQIVND (reference sequence). The CDR3 is 14 amino acids. Trimming left V 5 bases short and J 7 bases short, with 14 bases between. CDR3 sequence: CASSSGQSGEKLFF. The DNA for the CDR3 is TGTGCCAGTAGTTCCGGACAGAGCGGTGAAAAACTGTTTTTT.

The V gene is TRBV7-9, the J gene TRBJ2-2; D gene unclear. Trimming pared 6 bases from V and 0 bases from J, leaving 8 bases between. This CDR3 region has 14 residues. The germline V gene has CDR1 SEHNR and CDR2 FQNEAQ (reference sequence). CDR3 in amino acids: CASRSTANTGELFF. The CDR3 nucleotides are TGTGCCAGCAGGAGTACAGCGAACACCGGGGAGCTGTTTTTT.

The rearrangement uses TRBV28 and TRBJ1-5, with D possibly being TRBD1 (6 bases). The germline V and J ends were trimmed by 3 bases and 2 bases, with 8 bases remaining between them. The V gene's germline CDR1 is MDHEN and CDR2 SYDVKM. The CDR3 extends over 14 amino acids. DNA for the CDR3: TGTGCCAGCAGTTTCGCAGGGGGCAATCAGCCCCAGCATTTT. Translating it yields CASSFAGGNQPQHF.

This clone was counted once. The V call is TRBV9, the J call TRBJ2-5, with TRBD1 identical over 8 bases. After removal of 0 bases from V and 4 bases from J, the junction contained 5 bases not matched to a gene. The CDR3 is 15 residues long. Germline V lookup: CDR1 SGDLS, CDR2 YYNGEE. CDR3 sequence reads: CASSVARGLRETQYF. DNA for the CDR3: TGTGCCAGCAGCGTAGCCAGGGGGCTCCGAGAGACCCAGTACTTC.

V usage is TRBV7-9 and J usage is TRBJ2-1, with TRBD1 matching 7 bases. The CDR3 is made up of 15 amino acids. In germline, CDR1 is SEHNR, CDR2 FQNEAQ (reference sequence). V trimming: 4 bases; J trimming: 6 bases; junction bases outside the gene matches: 9. The CDR3 sequence is CASSYDRVKPNEQFF. For the CDR3, the DNA is TGTGCCAGCAGCTATGACAGGGTCAAACCCAATGAGCAGTTCTTC.

The chain joins TRBV27 to TRBJ1-4; D uncertain. The V gene's germline CDR1 is MNHEY and CDR2 SMNVEV (reference sequence). V was pared by 5 bases and J by 2 bases, with 18 bases between. The CDR3 has 17 residues. The CDR3 is CASSPYPRFTTNEKLFF. The CDR3 DNA sequence: TGTGCCAGCAGTCCCTATCCCCGTTTTACGACTAATGAAAAACTGTTTTTT.

The chain recombines TRBV4-1 with TRBJ1-3, with D possibly being TRBD1 (5 bases). The germline V and J ends were trimmed by 0 bases and 0 bases, with 9 bases remaining between them. Germline V CDR1 and CDR2: MGHRA, YSYEKL. This CDR3 has 16 amino acids. The CDR3 spells CASSQDGHRSGNTIYF. As DNA, the CDR3 is TGCGCCAGCAGCCAAGATGGACATCGCTCTGGAAACACCATATATTTT.